This entry is about one T cell receptor (beta chain). The antigen it recognizes is unknown. No much larger clonotype is one base removed from it; base qualities were not supplied. This specimen's time point label, interpreted: around 25 months on ibrutinib. Roughly 2 micrograms of genomic DNA were extracted from cryopreserved PBMCs for TCR beta library preparation. High-throughput TCR beta sequencing was performed on longitudinal blood samples from CLL patients receiving ibrutinib monotherapy. The patients took part in an open-label, single-center phase 2 trial of ibrutinib monotherapy. This sample was taken from a study of cytotoxic CD8 clonotypes in ibrutinib-treated CLL (dated by TCRdb to about 2021). Study-level background: The cohort was composed of some ten relapsed/refractory and roughly 16 treatment-naive patients; IGHV unmutated status was identified in roughly 18 patients. Partial responses were observed in roughly 24 patients and complete responses in 2; after a median follow-up of 68 months, remission was maintained in around 14 patients and progression was observed in roughly twelve. The response samples were drawn at a median of 12 months into treatment, with a range of about 6 to 40 months. On average, each sample had 255,043 productive templates and 94,082 productive rearrangements. Longitudinal samples were obtainable from 26 of the 86 participants in the trial. Cryopreserved peripheral blood mononuclear cells were obtained before treatment, at response, and at either sustained remission or disease progression. Every sample from remission and from progressive disease was obtained while the patients were still on ibrutinib. Study-level results and caveats: Baseline clonality was found to be higher than that of age-matched healthy donors and was strongly correlated with circulating CD8+ T-cell counts. Clonality increased at ibrutinib response, stayed stable in sustained remission, and fell back toward baseline at progression. Public clonotypes were rare and either contracted or stayed stable during treatment, and the rise in clonality at ibrutinib response reflected the expansion of private clonotypes. Lymph node repertoires were not examined, and the timing of sampling was not matched between patients in sustained remission and those whose disease progressed.

Each clonotype received, on average, approximately 9.9x coverage in deep resolution sequencing performed on a MiSeq, where the target depth lay between 1 in 1 million and 1 in 200,000 T cells. TCR beta libraries were generated with the immunoSEQ hsTCRB Kit. As for the original processing: The data were analyzed with ImmunoSEQ Analyzer and ImmunoSEQ Data Assistant, and V, D and J gene assignments followed IMGT definitions. Clonality, which ranges from 0 to 1, was calculated as one minus the normalized Shannon entropy of productive rearrangement frequencies. Only overrepresented clonotypes making up at least 0.05% of each patient's repertoire were included in the public clonotype analysis. Repertoires from some 13 age-matched healthy donors in immuneACCESS were used as clonality controls. TCRdb's version of the immuneACCESS table is confined to in-frame rearrangements and falls short of the full clone set. An unresolved V gene accounts for under half of the shortfall where checked; the remainder is of unknown origin. That table gives V, J and clone size, and the DNA gave D and trimming. The sample yields 40,000 to 55,000 clones; roughly 80% were counted once. About 20% of the sample comes from the top ten.

Germline trimming amounts to 1 base on V and 3 bases on J, with 0 as the count of junction bases outside the gene matches. The germline V gene gives CDR1 as SGHNT and CDR2 as YENEEA. The CDR3 runs 14 amino acids, cysteine and phenylalanine included. Left in the record is the CDR3 DNA by itself, 42 bases read in frame from the first base. Sequenced here: PBMCs, sampled after 24 months of ibrutinib treatment. The sequence was collected from a human donor with chronic lymphocytic leukemia. The chain is assembled from TRBV11-3 and TRBJ1-1, and 9 junctional nucleotides match TRBD1. At the DNA level, the sequence is TGTGCCAGCAGCTTAGGACAGGGGGACACTGAAGCTTTCTTT. Its protein product is CASSLGQGDTEAFF.